These T cell receptor beta chains were read from a single sample in a study of blood T cell repertoires in COVID-19. Sequenced by immunoSEQ multiplex PCR; TCRdb stores in-frame clones only, minus some. In the table there are a few hundred thousand clones, 84% of which are singletons. Sequencing input: peripheral blood. These receptors came from a woman aged 80 or over with active or convalescent COVID-19. CDR3s leave out the opening cysteine and the closing phenylalanine or tryptophan. Each record gives: V gene, J gene, CDR3 protein.

v_call: TRBV30; j_call: TRBJ2-3; cdr3_aa: AWNPGTGRTDTQY
v_call: TRBV20-1; j_call: TRBJ1-2; cdr3_aa: SASSGVDGYT
v_call: TRBV9; j_call: TRBJ2-1; cdr3_aa: ASSVGLAGGDNEQF
v_call: TRBV11-2; j_call: TRBJ2-7; cdr3_aa: ASSPTSGVSGEQY
v_call: TRBV5-1; j_call: TRBJ2-3; cdr3_aa: ASSSSGTGISRGSTDTQY
v_call: TRBV2; j_call: TRBJ2-1; cdr3_aa: ASRMTDYNEQF
v_call: TRBV6-2/TRBV6-3; j_call: TRBJ2-7; cdr3_aa: ASSYKTGRYEQY
v_call: TRBV12-3/TRBV12-4; j_call: TRBJ1-5; cdr3_aa: ASSLGRGQPQH
v_call: TRBV18; j_call: TRBJ2-5; cdr3_aa: ASSPASGGPLQETQY
v_call: TRBV18; j_call: TRBJ1-2; cdr3_aa: ASSNRDRDPTNYGYT
v_call: TRBV5-4; j_call: TRBJ1-2; cdr3_aa: ASSSKQVIYGYT
v_call: TRBV4-1; j_call: TRBJ1-2; cdr3_aa: ASSSPGREVGYT
v_call: TRBV4-3; j_call: TRBJ2-2; cdr3_aa: ASSQAGRQGRTGELF
v_call: TRBV19; j_call: TRBJ2-7; cdr3_aa: ASSIVSAAIQY
v_call: TRBV6-2/TRBV6-3; j_call: TRBJ1-2; cdr3_aa: ASSDGIRHRGYT
v_call: TRBV2; j_call: TRBJ2-1; cdr3_aa: ASRPLSWGGRNEQF